This T cell receptor (beta chain) was found in a study of blood T cell repertoires in COVID-19. CDR1 is SGHKS, CDR2 YYEKEE, per germline (reference sequence). V was shortened by 0 bases and J by 2 bases, with 13 bases between the two germline ends. The CDR3 is made up of 16 amino acids. Method: immunoSEQ multiplex PCR; TCRdb's copy keeps in-frame clones and lacks some. The profile shows approximately 300,000 clones, just over 85% of them singletons. Clinical history reported by participants formed the basis on which cohorts were assigned. The gene calls are TRBV5-5 and TRBJ2-3; TRBD1 is a possible D gene (5 bases). The clonotype comes from a man aged 25-45 years who had recovered from COVID-19. Sequencing input: PBMCs or T cells enriched from blood (not recorded which). CDR3 region: CASSLAARQNTDTQYF. CDR3 in DNA: TGTGCCAGCAGCTTGGCCGCGCGACAGAACACAGATACGCAGTATTTT.